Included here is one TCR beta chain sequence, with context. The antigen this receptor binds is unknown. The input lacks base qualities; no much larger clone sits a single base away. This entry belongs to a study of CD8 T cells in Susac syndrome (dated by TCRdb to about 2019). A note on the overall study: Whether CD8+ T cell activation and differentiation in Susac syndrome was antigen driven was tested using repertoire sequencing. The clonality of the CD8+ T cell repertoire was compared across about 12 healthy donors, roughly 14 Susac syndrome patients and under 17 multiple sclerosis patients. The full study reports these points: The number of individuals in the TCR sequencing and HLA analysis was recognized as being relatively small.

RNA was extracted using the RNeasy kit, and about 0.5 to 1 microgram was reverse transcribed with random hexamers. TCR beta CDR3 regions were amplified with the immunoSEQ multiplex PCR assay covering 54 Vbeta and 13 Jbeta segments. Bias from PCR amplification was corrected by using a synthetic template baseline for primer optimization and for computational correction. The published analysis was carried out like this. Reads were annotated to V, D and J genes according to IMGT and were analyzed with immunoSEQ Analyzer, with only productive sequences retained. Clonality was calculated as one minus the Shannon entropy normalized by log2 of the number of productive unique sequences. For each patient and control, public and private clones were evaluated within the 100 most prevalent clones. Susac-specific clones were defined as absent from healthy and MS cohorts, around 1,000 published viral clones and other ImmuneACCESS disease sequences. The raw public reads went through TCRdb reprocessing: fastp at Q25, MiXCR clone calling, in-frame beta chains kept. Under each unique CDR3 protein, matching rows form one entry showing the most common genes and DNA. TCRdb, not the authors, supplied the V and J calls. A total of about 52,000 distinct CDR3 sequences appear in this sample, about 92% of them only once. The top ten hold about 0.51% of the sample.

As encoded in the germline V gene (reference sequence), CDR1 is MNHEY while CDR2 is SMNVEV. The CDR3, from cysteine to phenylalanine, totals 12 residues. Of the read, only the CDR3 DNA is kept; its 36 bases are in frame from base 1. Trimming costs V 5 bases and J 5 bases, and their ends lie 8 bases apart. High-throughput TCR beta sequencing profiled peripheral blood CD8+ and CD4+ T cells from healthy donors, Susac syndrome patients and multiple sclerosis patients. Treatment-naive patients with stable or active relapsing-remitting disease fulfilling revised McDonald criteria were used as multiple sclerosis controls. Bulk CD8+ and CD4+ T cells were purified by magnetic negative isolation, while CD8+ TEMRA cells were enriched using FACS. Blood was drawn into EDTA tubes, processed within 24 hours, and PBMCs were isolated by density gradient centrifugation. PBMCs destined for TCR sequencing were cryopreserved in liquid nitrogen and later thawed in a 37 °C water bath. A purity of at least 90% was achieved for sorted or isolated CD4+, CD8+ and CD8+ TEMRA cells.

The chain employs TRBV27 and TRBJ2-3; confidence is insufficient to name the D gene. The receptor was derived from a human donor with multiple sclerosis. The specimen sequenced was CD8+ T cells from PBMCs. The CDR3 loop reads CASSHNVDTQYF. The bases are TGTGCCAGCAGTCATAATGTAGATACGCAGTATTTT.